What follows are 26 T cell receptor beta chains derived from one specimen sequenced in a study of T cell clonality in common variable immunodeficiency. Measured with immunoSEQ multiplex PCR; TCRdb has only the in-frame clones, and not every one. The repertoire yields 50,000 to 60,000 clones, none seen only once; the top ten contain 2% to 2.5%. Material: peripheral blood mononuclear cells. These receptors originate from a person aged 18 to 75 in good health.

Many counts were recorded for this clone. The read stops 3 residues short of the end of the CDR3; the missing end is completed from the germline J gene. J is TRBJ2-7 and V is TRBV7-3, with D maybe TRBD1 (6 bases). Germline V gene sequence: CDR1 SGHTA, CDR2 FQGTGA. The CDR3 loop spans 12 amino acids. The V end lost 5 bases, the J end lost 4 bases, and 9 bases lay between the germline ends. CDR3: CASSPTGYEQYF. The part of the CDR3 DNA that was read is TGTGCCAGCAGCCCTACAGGGTACGAG.

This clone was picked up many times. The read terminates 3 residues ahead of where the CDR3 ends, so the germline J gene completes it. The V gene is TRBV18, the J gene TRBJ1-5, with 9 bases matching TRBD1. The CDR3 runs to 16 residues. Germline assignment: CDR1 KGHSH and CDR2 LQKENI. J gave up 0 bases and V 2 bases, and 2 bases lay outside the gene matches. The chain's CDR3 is CASSPGTGYSNQPQHF. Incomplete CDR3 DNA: TGTGCCAGCTCACCAGGGACAGGGTATAGCAATCAGCCC. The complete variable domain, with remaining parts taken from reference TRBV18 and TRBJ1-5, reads NAGVMQNPRHLVRRRGQEARLRCSPMKGHSHVYWYRQLPEEGLKFMVYLQKENIIDESGMPKERFSAEFPKEGPSILRIQQVVRGDSAAYFCASSPGTGYSNQPQHFGDGTRLSIL.

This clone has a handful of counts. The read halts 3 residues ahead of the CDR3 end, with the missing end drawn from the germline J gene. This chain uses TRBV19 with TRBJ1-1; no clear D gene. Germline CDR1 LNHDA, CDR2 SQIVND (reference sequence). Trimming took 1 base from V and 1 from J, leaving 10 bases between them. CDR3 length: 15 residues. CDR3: CASSIGGFQNTEAFF. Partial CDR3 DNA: TGTGCCAGTAGTATAGGCGGCTTCCAGAACACTGAA.

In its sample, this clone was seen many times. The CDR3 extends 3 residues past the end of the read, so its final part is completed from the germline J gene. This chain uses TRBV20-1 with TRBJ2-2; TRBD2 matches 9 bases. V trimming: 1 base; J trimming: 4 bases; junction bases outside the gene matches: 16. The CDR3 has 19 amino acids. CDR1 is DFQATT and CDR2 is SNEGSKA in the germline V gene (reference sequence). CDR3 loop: CSARAGVGSGSGGTGELFF. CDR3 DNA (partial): TGCAGTGCTAGAGCTGGGGTGGGTAGCGGGAGTGGTGGCACCGGGGAG.

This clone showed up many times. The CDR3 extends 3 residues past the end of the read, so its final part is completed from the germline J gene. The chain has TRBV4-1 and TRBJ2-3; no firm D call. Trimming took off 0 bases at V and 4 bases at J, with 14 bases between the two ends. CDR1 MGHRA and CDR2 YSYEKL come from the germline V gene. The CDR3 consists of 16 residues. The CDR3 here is CASSQDPGPSADTQYF. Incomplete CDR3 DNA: TGCGCCAGCAGCCAAGACCCTGGGCCATCAGCAGATACG.

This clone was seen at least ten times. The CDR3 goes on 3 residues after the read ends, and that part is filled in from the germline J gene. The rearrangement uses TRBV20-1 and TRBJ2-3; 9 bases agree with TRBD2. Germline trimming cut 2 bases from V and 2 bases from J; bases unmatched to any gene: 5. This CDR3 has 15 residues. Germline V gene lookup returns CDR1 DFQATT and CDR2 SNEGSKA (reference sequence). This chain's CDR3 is CSARSLAGTTDTQYF. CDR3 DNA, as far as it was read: TGCAGTGCTAGATCTCTAGCGGGGACCACAGATACG.

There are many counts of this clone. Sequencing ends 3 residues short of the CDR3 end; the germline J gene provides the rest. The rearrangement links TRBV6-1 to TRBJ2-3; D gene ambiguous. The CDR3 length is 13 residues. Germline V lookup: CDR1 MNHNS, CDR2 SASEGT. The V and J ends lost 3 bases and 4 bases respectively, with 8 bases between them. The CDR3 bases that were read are TGTGCCAGCAGTGAGATAGGGCCAGATACG. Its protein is CASSEIGPDT. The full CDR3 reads CASSEIGPDTQYF.

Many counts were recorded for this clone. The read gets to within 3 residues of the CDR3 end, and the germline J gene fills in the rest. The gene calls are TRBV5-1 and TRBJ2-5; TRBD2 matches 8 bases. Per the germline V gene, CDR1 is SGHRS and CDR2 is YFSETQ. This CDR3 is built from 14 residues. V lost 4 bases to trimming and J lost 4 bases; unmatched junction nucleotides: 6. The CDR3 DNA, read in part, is TGCGCCAGCAGCCTCACTAGCGGCAGAGAGACC. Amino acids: CASSLTSGRET. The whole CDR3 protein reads CASSLTSGRETQYF.

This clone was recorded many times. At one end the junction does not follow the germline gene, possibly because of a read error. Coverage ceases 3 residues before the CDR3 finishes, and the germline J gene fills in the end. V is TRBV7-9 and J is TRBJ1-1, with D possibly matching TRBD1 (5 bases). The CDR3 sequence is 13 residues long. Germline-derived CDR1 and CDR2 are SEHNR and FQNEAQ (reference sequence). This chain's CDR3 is CASTMGGNIEAFF. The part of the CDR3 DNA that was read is TGTGCCAGCACGATGGGGGGGAACATTGAA. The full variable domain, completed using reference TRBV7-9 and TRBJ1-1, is DTGVSQNPRHKITKRGQNVTFRCDPISEHNRLYWYRQTLGQGPEFLTYFQNEAQLEKSRLLSDRFSAERPKGSFSTLEIQRTEQGDSAMYLCASTMGGNIEAFFGQGTRLTVV.

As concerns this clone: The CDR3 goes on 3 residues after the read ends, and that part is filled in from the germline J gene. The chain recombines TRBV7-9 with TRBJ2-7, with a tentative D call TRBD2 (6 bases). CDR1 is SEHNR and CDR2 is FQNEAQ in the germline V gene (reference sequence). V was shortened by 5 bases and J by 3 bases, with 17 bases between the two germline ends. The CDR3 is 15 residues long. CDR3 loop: CASSVLAGTSYEQYF. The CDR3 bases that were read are TGTGCCAGCAGCGTCCTGGCGGGGACGAGCTACGAG.

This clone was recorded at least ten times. The CDR3 sequence is CSASLQLGREQFF. The CDR3 bases that were read are TGCAGTGCTAGCCTCCAACTAGGCCGTGAG. The genes are TRBV20-1 and TRBJ2-1; a possible D gene is TRBD2 (5 bases). The missing CDR3 end, 3 residues past where the read stops, is filled in from the germline J gene. CDR1 and CDR2 from the germline V gene are DFQATT and SNEGSKA (reference sequence). Between the trimmed V and J ends, which lost 3 bases and 9 bases, there was a span of 15 bases. The CDR3 is 13 amino acids.

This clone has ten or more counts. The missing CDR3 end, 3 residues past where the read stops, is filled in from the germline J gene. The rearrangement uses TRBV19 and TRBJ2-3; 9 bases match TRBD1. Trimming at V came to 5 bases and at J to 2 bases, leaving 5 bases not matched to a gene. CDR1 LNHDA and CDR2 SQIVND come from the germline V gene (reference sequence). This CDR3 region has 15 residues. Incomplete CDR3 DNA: TGTGCCAGTAGTCCCCGGACAGGGGCCACAGATACG. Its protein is CASSPRTGATDT. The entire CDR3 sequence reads CASSPRTGATDTQYF.

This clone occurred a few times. The CDR3 reads CASSRGQGGQETQYF. CDR3 DNA, as far as it was read: TGTGCCAGCTCTCGGGGACAGGGAGGACAAGAGACC. The chain combines TRBV18 with TRBJ2-5; 9 nucleotides match TRBD1. The read gets to within 3 residues of the CDR3 end, and the germline J gene fills in the rest. Trimming took 6 bases from V and 2 from J; bases not matched to a gene: 7. This CDR3 is 15 amino acids long. CDR1 KGHSH and CDR2 LQKENI come from the germline V gene.

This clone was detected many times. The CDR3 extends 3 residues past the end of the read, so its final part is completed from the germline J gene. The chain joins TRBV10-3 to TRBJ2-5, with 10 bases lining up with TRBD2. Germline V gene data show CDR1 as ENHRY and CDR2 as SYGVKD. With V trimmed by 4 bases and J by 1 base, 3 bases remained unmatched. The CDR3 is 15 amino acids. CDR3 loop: CAISGAGGSQETQYF. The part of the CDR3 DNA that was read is TGTGCCATCAGTGGAGCGGGGGGGTCCCAAGAGACC.

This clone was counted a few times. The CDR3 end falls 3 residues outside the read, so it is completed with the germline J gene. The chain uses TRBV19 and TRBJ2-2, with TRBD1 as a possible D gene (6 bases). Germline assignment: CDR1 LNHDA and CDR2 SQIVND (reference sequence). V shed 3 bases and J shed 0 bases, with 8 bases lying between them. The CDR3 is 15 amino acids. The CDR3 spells CASSMTGANTGELFF. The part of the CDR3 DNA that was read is TGTGCCAGTAGTATGACAGGTGCGAACACCGGGGAG.

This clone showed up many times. The sequenced CDR3 bases are TGCGCCAGCAGCTCCCTCGGACTAGCGGGCACAGATACG. Translated: CASSSLGLAGTDT. The CDR3 as a whole reads CASSSLGLAGTDTQYF. This chain uses TRBV5-1 with TRBJ2-3, with 10 bases aligning to TRBD2. The read finishes 3 residues shy of the CDR3 end, and the germline J gene is used to complete it. Germline trimming cut 3 bases from V and 1 base from J; bases unmatched to any gene: 5. Germline CDR1 reads SGHRS; CDR2 reads YFSETQ. The CDR3 spans 16 residues.

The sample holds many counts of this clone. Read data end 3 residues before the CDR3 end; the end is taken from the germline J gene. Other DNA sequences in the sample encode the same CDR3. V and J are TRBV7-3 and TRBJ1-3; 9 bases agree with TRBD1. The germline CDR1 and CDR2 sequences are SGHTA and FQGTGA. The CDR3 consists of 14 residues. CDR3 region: CASSFGTGNVPIYF. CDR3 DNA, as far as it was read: TGTGCCAGCAGCTTTGGGACAGGGAATGTGCCC.

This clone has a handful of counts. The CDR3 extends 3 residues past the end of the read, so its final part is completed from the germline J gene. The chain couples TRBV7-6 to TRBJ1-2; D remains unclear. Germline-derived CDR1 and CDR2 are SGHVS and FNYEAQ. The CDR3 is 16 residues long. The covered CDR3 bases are TGTGCCAGCACCACAGCCCCTAGCGGGAGTTCTAATGAC. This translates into CASTTAPSGSSND. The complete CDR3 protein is CASTTAPSGSSNDYTF.

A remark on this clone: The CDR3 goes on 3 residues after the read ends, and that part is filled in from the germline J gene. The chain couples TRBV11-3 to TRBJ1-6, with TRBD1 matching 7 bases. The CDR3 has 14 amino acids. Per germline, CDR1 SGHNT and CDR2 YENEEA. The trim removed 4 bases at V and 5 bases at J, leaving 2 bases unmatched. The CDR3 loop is CASSSGQNNSPLHF. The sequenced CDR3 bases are TGTGCCAGCAGCTCGGGACAGAATAATTCACCC.

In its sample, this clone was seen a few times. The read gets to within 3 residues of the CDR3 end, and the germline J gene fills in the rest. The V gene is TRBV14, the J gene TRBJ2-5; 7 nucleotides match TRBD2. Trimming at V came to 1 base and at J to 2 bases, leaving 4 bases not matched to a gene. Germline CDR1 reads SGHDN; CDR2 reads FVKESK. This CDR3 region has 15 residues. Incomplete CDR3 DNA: TGTGCCAGCAGCCAAGCTTGGACTAGTCAAGAGACC. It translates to CASSQAWTSQET. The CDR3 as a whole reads CASSQAWTSQETQYF.

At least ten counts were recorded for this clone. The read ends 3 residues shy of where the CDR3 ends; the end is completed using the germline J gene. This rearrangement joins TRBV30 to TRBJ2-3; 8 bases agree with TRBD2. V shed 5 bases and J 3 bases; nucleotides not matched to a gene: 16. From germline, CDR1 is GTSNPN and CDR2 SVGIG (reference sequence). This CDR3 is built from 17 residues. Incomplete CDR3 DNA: TGTGCCTGGCGGAAAGGGGCAAGCGGGAGTAGTACAGATACG. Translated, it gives CAWRKGASGSSTDT. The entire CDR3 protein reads CAWRKGASGSSTDTQYF. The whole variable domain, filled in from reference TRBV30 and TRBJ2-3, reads SQTIHQWPATLVQPVGSPLSLECTVEGTSNPNLYWYRQAAGRGLQLLFYSVGIGQISSEVPQNLSASRPQDRQFILSSKKLLLSDSGFYLCAWRKGASGSSTDTQYFGPGTRLTVL.

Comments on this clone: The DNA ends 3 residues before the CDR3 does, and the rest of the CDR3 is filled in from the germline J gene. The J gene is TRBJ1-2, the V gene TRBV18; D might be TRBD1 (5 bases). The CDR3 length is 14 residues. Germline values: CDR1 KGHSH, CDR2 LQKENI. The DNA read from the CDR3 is TGTGCCAGCTCACCAAGGCAGGGATTTCAGACC. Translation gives CASSPRQGFQT. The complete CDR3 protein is CASSPRQGFQTYTF.

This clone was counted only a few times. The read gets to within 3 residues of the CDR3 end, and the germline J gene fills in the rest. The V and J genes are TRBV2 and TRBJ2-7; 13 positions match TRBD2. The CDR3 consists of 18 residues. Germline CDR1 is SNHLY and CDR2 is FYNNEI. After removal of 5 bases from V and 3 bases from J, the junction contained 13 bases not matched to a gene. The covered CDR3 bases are TGTGCCAGCAGTTGGGTACTAGCGGGAGGGTCCGGCCGCTACGAG. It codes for CASSWVLAGGSGRYE. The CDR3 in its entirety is CASSWVLAGGSGRYEQYF.

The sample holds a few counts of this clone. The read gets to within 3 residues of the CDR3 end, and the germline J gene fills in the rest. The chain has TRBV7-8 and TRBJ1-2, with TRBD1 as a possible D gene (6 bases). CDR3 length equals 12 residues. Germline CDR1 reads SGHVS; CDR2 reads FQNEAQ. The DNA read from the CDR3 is TGTGCCAGCAGCTTGCAGGGGAGCGGC. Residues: CASSLQGSG. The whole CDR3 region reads CASSLQGSGYTF.

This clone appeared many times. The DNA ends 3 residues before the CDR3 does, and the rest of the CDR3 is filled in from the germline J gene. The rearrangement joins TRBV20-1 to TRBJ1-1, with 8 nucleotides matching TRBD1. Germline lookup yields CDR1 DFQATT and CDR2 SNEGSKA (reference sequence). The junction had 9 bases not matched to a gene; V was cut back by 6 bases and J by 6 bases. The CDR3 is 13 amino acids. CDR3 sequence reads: CSAIQGVGPEAFF. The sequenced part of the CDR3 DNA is TGCAGTGCGATACAGGGGGTTGGGCCTGAA.

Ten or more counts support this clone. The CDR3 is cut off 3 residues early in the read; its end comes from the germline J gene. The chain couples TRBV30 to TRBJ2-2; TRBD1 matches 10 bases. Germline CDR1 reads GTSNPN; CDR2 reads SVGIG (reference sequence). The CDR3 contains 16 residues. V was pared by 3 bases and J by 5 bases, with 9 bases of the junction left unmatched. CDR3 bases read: TGTGCCTGGAGAGATACCGGGACAGGGGAAACCGGGGAG. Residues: CAWRDTGTGETGE. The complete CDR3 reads CAWRDTGTGETGELFF.